A single sample is the source of the 10 T cell receptor beta chains below, sequenced in a study of shared clonotypes between healthy human individuals (dated by TCRdb to about 2020). Libraries were constructed by the immunoSEQ multiplex PCR assay. This immuneACCESS table, as held by TCRdb, lists in-frame sequences with V and J called but not all clones. Of the missing ones, under half trace to an unresolved V gene in checked studies; the others have no known cause. In this sample the table shows some 450,000 clones, 60% to 80% of which occur a single time. The ten most abundant clones make up about 12% of the sample. Sequenced: PBMCs. These TCRs come from a middle-aged woman in good health. Some clones in this sample may be carry-over from other donors' samples.

The rearrangement joins TRBV29-1 to TRBJ1-2; the match to TRBD1 covers 10 bases. CDR1 SQVTM and CDR2 ANQGSEA come from the germline V gene. Trimming cost V 6 bases and J 6 bases; bases outside gene matches: 10. This CDR3 contains 14 residues. The CDR3 coding sequence is TGCAGCGTGGAAACAGACAGGGGGCGGGATGGCTACACCTTC. Residues: CSVETDRGRDGYTF. The full variable domain, completed using reference TRBV29-1 and TRBJ1-2, is SAVISQKPSRDICQRGTSLTIQCQVDSQVTMMFWYRQQPGQSLTLIATANQGSEATYESGFVIDKFPISRPNLTFSTLTVSNMSPEDSSIYLCSVETDRGRDGYTFGSGTRLTVV.

Note on this clone: A far bigger clonotype differs at one base, so this is likely a read error. V and J are TRBV29-1 and TRBJ2-7, with D possibly TRBD2 on 6 matching bases. Trimming took 7 bases from V and 6 from J, leaving 16 bases between them. Germline-derived CDR1 and CDR2 are SQVTM and ANQGSEA. This CDR3 has 12 amino acids. CDR3 DNA: TGCAGCGCGCGGGACGGAACCTGCGAGCAGTACTTC. Translated: CSARDGTCEQYF.

The chain carries TRBV4-2 and TRBJ1-2; D unresolved. The germline CDR1 and CDR2 sequences are LGHNA and YNFKEQ. V dropped 0 bases and J dropped 6 bases, with 11 bases sitting between them. The CDR3 covers 14 residues. Here the CDR3 DNA reads TGTGCCAGCAGCCAAGATTTAGGGTCCCATGGCTACACCTTC. It translates to CASSQDLGSHGYTF.

The V gene is TRBV6-5, the J gene TRBJ2-7; TRBD1 is a possible D gene (6 bases). The CDR3 runs to 15 residues. Germline loops: CDR1 MNHEY, CDR2 SVGAGI. The V end was cut by 8 bases, the J end by 0 bases, with 17 bases between. The CDR3 sequence is CASGAPQGTSYEQYF. CDR3 bases: TGTGCCAGCGGGGCTCCCCAGGGGACCTCCTACGAGCAGTACTTC.

This clone was detected only a few times. This chain connects TRBV4-1 to TRBJ1-1, with 8 positions matching TRBD1. V lost 0 bases and J lost 5; bases outside the gene matches: 11. The CDR3 totals 17 residues. Germline lookup yields CDR1 MGHRA and CDR2 YSYEKL. The CDR3: CASSQEGRQGAGTEAFF. The CDR3 DNA reads as TGCGCCAGCAGCCAAGAGGGAAGGCAGGGGGCAGGAACTGAAGCTTTCTTT.

The chain employs TRBV28 and TRBJ2-5; the match to TRBD1 covers 9 bases. The J call is doubtful: the DNA matches TRBJ2-7 better. Per germline, CDR1 MDHEN and CDR2 SYDVKM. The CDR3 runs 14 residues. Here the CDR3 reads CASRARTGAYEQYF. In DNA, the CDR3 is TGTGCCAGCAGAGCAAGGACAGGGGCCTACGAGCAGTACTTC.

CDR3 residues: CASSRDRHYEQYF. In nucleotides, the CDR3 is TGTGCTAGCTCAAGGGACAGACACTACGAGCAGTACTTC. This rearrangement joins TRBV12-5 to TRBJ2-7, with 7 nucleotides matching TRBD1. The J segment lost 3 bases and the V segment lost 9 bases, leaving 8 bases of the junction unmatched. Germline V gene sequence: CDR1 LGHNT, CDR2 FRNRAP. The CDR3 consists of 13 residues.

About this clone itself: Other DNA sequences in this specimen translate into the identical CDR3. V gene TRBV18 combines with J gene TRBJ2-7, with 8 bases lining up with TRBD1. Germline values: CDR1 KGHSH, CDR2 LQKENI. After removal of 2 bases from V and 2 bases from J, the junction contained 5 bases not matched to a gene. This CDR3 comprises 15 residues. The CDR3 spells CASSPGQGVTYEQYF. DNA for the CDR3: TGTGCCAGCTCACCAGGACAGGGCGTAACCTACGAGCAGTACTTC.

The CDR3 coding sequence is TGTGCCAGCTCACCTCCGGGACAGGGGTTATTAGGCACTGAAGCTTTCTTT. Translating gives CASSPPGQGLLGTEAFF. V and J are TRBV18 and TRBJ1-1, with 10 bases matching TRBD1. The CDR3 sequence is 17 residues long. The V segment lost 3 bases and the J segment 4 bases; nucleotides outside the gene matches: 11. The germline V gene has CDR1 KGHSH and CDR2 LQKENI.

The gene calls are TRBV7-3 and TRBJ2-1; unclear D gene. This CDR3 region has 13 residues. Between the trimmed V and J ends, which lost 7 bases and 7 bases, there was a span of 14 bases. Germline V gene data show CDR1 as SGHTA and CDR2 as FQGTGA. CDR3 nucleotides: TGTGCCAGCACAGTTGGTTCCTCAAATGAGCAGTTCTTC. Encoded protein: CASTVGSSNEQFF.